This paragraph reports one T cell receptor beta chain. The antigen is undetermined. Only in-frame clones appear in the TCRdb table, and some are missing; sequencing was by immunoSEQ multiplex PCR. The sample has some 72,000 clones, approximately 80% seen once; the top ten hold 3.5%. The source of the sample is a study of early stage breast cancer tumors. Background on the study: Of around 15 invasive breast tumors, twelve were hormone receptor-positive, HER2-negative.

Study conclusions and caveats: Commonly generated sequences made up most enriched TCRB sequences shared between patients.

This CDR3 has 13 amino acids. The germline CDR1 and CDR2 sequences are MDHEN and SYDVKM. V usage is TRBV28 and J usage is TRBJ1-1; TRBD1 might be the D (6 bases). The TCR originated in a person aged 55 to 70 with breast cancer. Sample: blood. CDR3 in DNA: TGTGCAGCGGACAGTCCCCAGAACACTGAAGCTTTCTTT. It translates to CAADSPQNTEAFF.